This T cell receptor (beta chain) was recorded in a study of blood T cells in healthy people across ages. The study's findings and limits: In older individuals, TCR beta diversity per million T cells was lower, falling roughly linearly with age. The authors considered diversity estimates from one million T cells to be underestimates.

In this sample, this clonotype turned up a few times. Its antigen is unknown. V was pared by 5 bases and J by 2 bases, with 20 bases between. The CDR3 is made up of 17 amino acids. Germline assignment: CDR1 SGHAT and CDR2 FQNNGV. The authors ran a second PCR of roughly 6 to 12 cycles using a sample-barcoded 5' primer and a J-beta primer mix. The template-switch adaptor was a 5' adaptor with 12 random nucleotides. It tagged each cDNA molecule. Each CDR3 protein gets one entry after TCRdb re-called the 5' RACE reads with MiXCR. The table shows approximately 1.5 million distinct CDR3 sequences, with less than 45% occurring only once.

The chain is built from TRBV11-2 and TRBJ2-3, with D perhaps TRBD1 (8 bases). Sequencing was done on a sample of blood. This receptor was obtained from a woman aged 18-29 years in good health. The DNA for the CDR3 is TGTGCCAGCAGCCGTAGGCCCACAGGGGGGGCCACAGATACGCAGTATTTT. Protein sequence: CASSRRPTGGATDTQYF.